A selection of T cell receptor beta chains follows, all from one sample in a study of T cell responses to AZD1222 COVID-19 vaccine. TCRdb's table, derived via immunoSEQ multiplex PCR, lists solely in-frame clones and lacks some. The sample records over 75,000 clones, approximately 90% being singletons. The source was peripheral blood, collected 28 days after the second AZD1222 dose. The receptors derive from an adult who received the AZD1222 COVID-19 vaccine. Each CDR3 is given with its conserved first and last residue. Each record gives: CDR3 DNA, CDR3 protein, clone size, V gene, J gene, D gene. A D gene is named only where the DNA matches it firmly. Clone size is given for some rows only: seen once, a few or many times, or a class if the clone is expanded.

CDR3nt: TGCGCCAGCAGCTTAGGCGGGAAGGAAGAGACCCAGTACTTC
CDR3aa: CASSLGGKEETQYF
abundance: .
v_gene: TRBV5-1
j_gene: TRBJ2-5
d_gene: .

CDR3nt: TGTGCCAGCAGCGTAGTGGTCCCCATTGACAGGGGCGACCCCTATGGCTACACCTTC
CDR3aa: CASSVVVPIDRGDPYGYTF
abundance: .
v_gene: TRBV9
j_gene: TRBJ1-2
d_gene: TRBD1

CDR3nt: TGTGCCAGCAGCCAAGAGGGACAGGGGGGGCGAGCTTTCTTT
CDR3aa: CASSQEGQGGRAFF
abundance: .
v_gene: TRBV3-1/TRBV3-2
j_gene: TRBJ1-1
d_gene: TRBD1

CDR3nt: TGTGCCAGCAGTGACGGAACAGGGGGCGGGGGCACTGAAGCTTTCTTT
CDR3aa: CASSDGTGGGGTEAFF
abundance: .
v_gene: TRBV6-1
j_gene: TRBJ1-1
d_gene: TRBD1

CDR3nt: TGTGCCAGCAGGTCCACATCGACAGGGGGGTTCACTTCCTATGGCTACACCTTC
CDR3aa: CASRSTSTGGFTSYGYTF
abundance: .
v_gene: TRBV27
j_gene: TRBJ1-2
d_gene: TRBD1

CDR3nt: TGCGCCAGCAGACGACTAGCGCCGAACACCGGGGAGCTGTTTTTT
CDR3aa: CASRRLAPNTGELFF
abundance: .
v_gene: TRBV5-1
j_gene: TRBJ2-2
d_gene: TRBD2

CDR3nt: TGTGCCAGCACCTTTGGGGGACACGAGCAGTACTTC
CDR3aa: CASTFGGHEQYF
abundance: .
v_gene: TRBV11-2
j_gene: TRBJ2-7
d_gene: .

CDR3nt: TGCGCCAGCAGCCCTGGGACAGAGGCCCCAACTAATGAAAAACTGTTTTTT
CDR3aa: CASSPGTEAPTNEKLFF
abundance: .
v_gene: TRBV5-1
j_gene: TRBJ1-4
d_gene: TRBD1

CDR3nt: TGCGCCAGCAGCCAATCCCAGTTTAACACTGAAGCTTTCTTT
CDR3aa: CASSQSQFNTEAFF
abundance: .
v_gene: TRBV4-3
j_gene: TRBJ1-1
d_gene: .

CDR3nt: TGTGCCAGCAGTTCTGCCCCGGGAGGGGGGAAAACTGAAGCTTTCTTT
CDR3aa: CASSSAPGGGKTEAFF
abundance: .
v_gene: TRBV6-2/TRBV6-3
j_gene: TRBJ1-1
d_gene: .

CDR3nt: TGTGCTAGTGGTTTGGGACTAGCGAATAACAATGAGCAGTTCTTC
CDR3aa: CASGLGLANNNEQFF
abundance: .
v_gene: TRBV12-5
j_gene: TRBJ2-1
d_gene: TRBD2

CDR3nt: TGTGCCTGGAGTGTATCTTGGGGGAACCGAAAAAATGAAAAACTGTTTTTT
CDR3aa: CAWSVSWGNRKNEKLFF
abundance: few
v_gene: TRBV30
j_gene: TRBJ1-4
d_gene: .

CDR3nt: TGTGCCAGCAGTTTTTTGACTAGCTCAGGCTACAATGAGCAGTTCTTC
CDR3aa: CASSFLTSSGYNEQFF
abundance: .
v_gene: TRBV27
j_gene: TRBJ2-1
d_gene: TRBD2

CDR3nt: TGTGCCAGCAGTACGGGGGGGGAGAACACTGAAGCTTTCTTT
CDR3aa: CASSTGGENTEAFF
abundance: .
v_gene: TRBV6-2/TRBV6-3
j_gene: TRBJ1-1
d_gene: .

CDR3nt: TGCAGCGTTCAATATTCCGGGACAGGGGGCGCGGATGGCTACACCTTC
CDR3aa: CSVQYSGTGGADGYTF
abundance: .
v_gene: TRBV29-1
j_gene: TRBJ1-2
d_gene: TRBD1

CDR3nt: TGTGCCAGCAGTGAAGGGACAGGGGACACCGGGGAGCTGTTTTTT
CDR3aa: CASSEGTGDTGELFF
abundance: few
v_gene: TRBV6-1
j_gene: TRBJ2-2
d_gene: TRBD1

CDR3nt: TGTGCCAGCCCCAGGGGCCTCCATAATAGCAATCAGCCCCAGCATTTT
CDR3aa: CASPRGLHNSNQPQHF
abundance: .
v_gene: TRBV18
j_gene: TRBJ1-5
d_gene: .

CDR3nt: TGTGCCAGCAGTTTATCGGCCGGACAGCGATTCTACGAGCAGTACTTC
CDR3aa: CASSLSAGQRFYEQYF
abundance: .
v_gene: TRBV27
j_gene: TRBJ2-7
d_gene: .

CDR3nt: TGCGCCAGCAGGACCTTAGATAGCACAGATACGCAGTATTTT
CDR3aa: CASRTLDSTDTQYF
abundance: .
v_gene: TRBV10-2
j_gene: TRBJ2-3
d_gene: .

CDR3nt: TGTGCCAGCAGTCTACCCGGGGACACTGAAGCTTTCTTT
CDR3aa: CASSLPGDTEAFF
abundance: .
v_gene: TRBV7-6
j_gene: TRBJ1-1
d_gene: .

CDR3nt: TGTGCCAGCAGCTTAGCGGGGGGGGCCCGGCGTCAGCCCCAGCATTTT
CDR3aa: CASSLAGGARRQPQHF
abundance: .
v_gene: TRBV7-2
j_gene: TRBJ1-5
d_gene: .

CDR3nt: TGTGCCAGCAGTACCGACCTAAGCCAAAACATTCAGTACTTC
CDR3aa: CASSTDLSQNIQYF
abundance: .
v_gene: TRBV2
j_gene: TRBJ2-4
d_gene: .

CDR3nt: TGCGCCAGCAGCTCCCTCCTAGCGGGGGACTACAATGAGCAGTTCTTC
CDR3aa: CASSSLLAGDYNEQFF
abundance: .
v_gene: TRBV5-1
j_gene: TRBJ2-1
d_gene: TRBD2

CDR3nt: TGTGCCAGCAGCTTAGGACTAGCATCCTACGAGCAGTACTTC
CDR3aa: CASSLGLASYEQYF
abundance: .
v_gene: TRBV13
j_gene: TRBJ2-7
d_gene: .

CDR3nt: TGTGCCATCAGAAAAGGACAGAACACCGGGGAGCTGTTTTTT
CDR3aa: CAIRKGQNTGELFF
abundance: .
v_gene: TRBV10-3
j_gene: TRBJ2-2
d_gene: .

CDR3nt: TGTGCCAGCAGTTACTCGACTTACACGGCACCTTACTATGGCTACACCTTC
CDR3aa: CASSYSTYTAPYYGYTF
abundance: .
v_gene: TRBV6-2/TRBV6-3
j_gene: TRBJ1-2
d_gene: .

CDR3nt: TGTGCCAGCAGCCCGGGACTTGCCCACAATGAGCAGTTCTTC
CDR3aa: CASSPGLAHNEQFF
abundance: .
v_gene: TRBV7-8
j_gene: TRBJ2-1
d_gene: .

CDR3nt: TGCGCCAGCAGCACGGGACTAGCGGGAGCTTCATCCTACAATGAGCAGTTCTTC
CDR3aa: CASSTGLAGASSYNEQFF
abundance: .
v_gene: TRBV5-1
j_gene: TRBJ2-1
d_gene: TRBD2

CDR3nt: TGTGCCAGCACCCCCCAGGGGGCGCCACGCGGGACTGAAGCTTTCTTT
CDR3aa: CASTPQGAPRGTEAFF
abundance: .
v_gene: TRBV11-1
j_gene: TRBJ1-1
d_gene: TRBD1

CDR3nt: TGTGCCAGCAGTTTATCCAACTCGCGACAGTACGAGCAGTACTTC
CDR3aa: CASSLSNSRQYEQYF
abundance: .
v_gene: TRBV27
j_gene: TRBJ2-7
d_gene: .

CDR3nt: TGTGCCAGTAGTCTAGCTTGGGGGAACACTGAAGCTTTCTTT
CDR3aa: CASSLAWGNTEAFF
abundance: .
v_gene: TRBV19
j_gene: TRBJ1-1
d_gene: .

CDR3nt: TGCGCCAGCAGGGGCGGCGGGGCCCACTACAATGAGCAGTTCTTC
CDR3aa: CASRGGGAHYNEQFF
abundance: .
v_gene: TRBV5-1
j_gene: TRBJ2-1
d_gene: .

CDR3nt: TGTGCCAGCAGTGAACCGGCAGGGGGGTCATATGGCTACACCTTC
CDR3aa: CASSEPAGGSYGYTF
abundance: .
v_gene: TRBV25-1
j_gene: TRBJ1-2
d_gene: TRBD1

CDR3nt: TGTGCCAGCACCGGGACAGGAGGAAAGGAAAAACTGTTTTTT
CDR3aa: CASTGTGGKEKLFF
abundance: .
v_gene: TRBV3-1/TRBV3-2
j_gene: TRBJ1-4
d_gene: TRBD1

CDR3nt: TGTGCCAGTAGGAGGGACAGGGTATGGGATCAGCCCCAGCATTTT
CDR3aa: CASRRDRVWDQPQHF
abundance: .
v_gene: TRBV19
j_gene: TRBJ1-5
d_gene: TRBD1

CDR3nt: TGCAGTGCTAGTGAGCGGGAGGGCTACAATGAGCAGTTCTTC
CDR3aa: CSASEREGYNEQFF
abundance: .
v_gene: TRBV20-1
j_gene: TRBJ2-1
d_gene: TRBD2

CDR3nt: TGTGCCATCAGTAACGCGGGCACTGAAGCTTTCTTT
CDR3aa: CAISNAGTEAFF
abundance: .
v_gene: TRBV10-3
j_gene: TRBJ1-1
d_gene: .

CDR3nt: TGTGCCAGCAGCTTGGGAGGTGGGACGTACCAAGAGACCCAGTACTTC
CDR3aa: CASSLGGGTYQETQYF
abundance: .
v_gene: TRBV5-4
j_gene: TRBJ2-5
d_gene: .

CDR3nt: TGTGCCAGCAGGTACAGCCCCTCTTCACCCCTCCACTTT
CDR3aa: CASRYSPSSPLHF
abundance: .
v_gene: TRBV2
j_gene: TRBJ1-6
d_gene: .

CDR3nt: TGCGCCAGCAGCTTGTTTGGGACTAGCGAAGAGACCCAGTACTTC
CDR3aa: CASSLFGTSEETQYF
abundance: .
v_gene: TRBV5-1
j_gene: TRBJ2-5
d_gene: TRBD2